One sample yielded the 22 T cell receptor beta chains listed below, sequenced in a study of T-cell memory formation after mild COVID-19. TCRdb passed the 5' RACE reads through MiXCR, listing each CDR3 protein once. This sample has roughly 350,000 distinct CDR3 sequences; under 25% occur once, and the top ten carry roughly an eighth. Specimen: PBMCs or a T cell subset sorted from them (not recorded which). These receptors were taken from an adult woman who had mild COVID-19 (a few samples of this study predate the infection). Cell type and time point are not known.

V gene TRBV7-9 combines with J gene TRBJ2-3; TRBD2 aligns across 13 bases. The junction had 4 bases not matched to a gene; V was cut back by 6 bases and J by 1 base. This CDR3 region has 16 residues. CDR1 and CDR2 from the germline V gene are SEHNR and FQNEAQ (reference sequence). This CDR3 is CASRLAGGPGTDTQYF. CDR3 sequence (DNA): TGTGCCAGCAGACTAGCGGGAGGGCCGGGCACAGATACGCAGTATTTT.

The chain carries TRBV7-9 and TRBJ1-5, with D maybe TRBD1 (5 bases). The germline CDR1 and CDR2 sequences are SEHNR and FQNEAQ (reference sequence). The V and J ends lost 2 bases and 6 bases respectively, with 11 bases between them. The CDR3 is made up of 14 amino acids. CDR3 DNA sequence: TGTGCCAGCAGCTTACTCGGGGGTTCTCAGCCCCAGCATTTT. Its protein is CASSLLGGSQPQHF.

This chain uses TRBV3-1 with TRBJ2-5; D gene uncertain. V was clipped by 0 bases and J by 2 bases, with 13 bases between them. The CDR3 has 16 amino acids. The germline V gene encodes CDR1 LGHDT and CDR2 YNNKEL (reference sequence). Here the CDR3 reads CASSQDLEYRQETQYF. DNA for the CDR3: TGTGCCAGCAGCCAAGACCTCGAGTACAGACAAGAGACCCAGTACTTC.

This clonotype was recorded many times. The V call is TRBV12-3 or TRBV12-4, the J call TRBJ1-1, with unresolved D. The CDR3 has 12 amino acids. V was pared by 8 bases and J by 2 bases, with 9 bases between. The CDR3 is CASSKSNTEAFF. In DNA form, the CDR3 reads TGTGCCAGCTCCAAGTCCAACACTGAAGCTTTCTTT.

This clonotype was recorded a few times. The chain joins TRBV7-6 to TRBJ2-2, with 7 bases lining up with TRBD2. This CDR3 region has 14 residues. Germline CDR1 and CDR2: SGHVS and FNYEAQ. The junction had 1 base not matched to a gene; V was cut back by 5 bases and J by 1 base. Here the CDR3 DNA reads TGTGCCAGCAGCACTAGCGTGAACACCGGGGAGCTGTTTTTT. Translation gives CASSTSVNTGELFF.

This clonotype showed up just a few times. This rearrangement joins TRBV7-2 to TRBJ1-1; the D is unclear. CDR1 is SGHTA and CDR2 is FQGNSA in the germline V gene. The CDR3 extends over 14 amino acids. The V and J ends lost 4 bases and 1 base respectively, with 10 bases between them. The CDR3 spells CASSSVDGNTEAFF. The CDR3 nucleotides read TGTGCCAGCAGCTCAGTGGACGGGAACACTGAAGCTTTCTTT.

This clonotype was recorded a few times. The chain combines TRBV7-2 with TRBJ2-2, with D perhaps TRBD1 (5 bases). This CDR3 spans 16 amino acids. Germline CDR1 and CDR2: SGHTA and FQGNSA. Trimming left V 5 bases short and J 3 bases short, with 16 bases between. CDR3 in DNA: TGTGCCAGCAGCCCGCTGACAGCGACTTACACCGGGGAGCTGTTTTTT. It codes for CASSPLTATYTGELFF.

This clonotype was seen more than once but under ten times. The genes are TRBV5-1 and TRBJ2-7; D uncertain. CDR1 and CDR2 (germline): SGHRS, YFSETQ. The V and J ends lost 0 bases and 2 bases respectively, with 12 bases between them. CDR3 length: 15 amino acids. CDR3 sequence (DNA): TGCGCCAGCAGCTTGGATGAGTTCTCCACCTACGAGCAGTACTTC. It encodes CASSLDEFSTYEQYF.

This clonotype was detected a few times. The CDR3: CASSLVTGEGNTEAFF. The CDR3 nucleotides read TGCGCCAGCAGCTTGGTAACAGGGGAGGGGAACACTGAAGCTTTCTTT. The chain has TRBV5-1 and TRBJ1-1; TRBD1 agrees at 7 bases. CDR1 is SGHRS and CDR2 is YFSETQ in the germline V gene. This CDR3 is 16 amino acids long. After removal of 0 bases from V and 1 base from J, the junction contained 6 bases not matched to a gene.

This clonotype was picked up many times. CDR3 nucleotide sequence: TGCGCCAGCAGCCCGCAGGGATTGGGGACTGAAGCTTTCTTT. Its protein product is CASSPQGLGTEAFF. The chain uses TRBV5-1 and TRBJ1-1; D perhaps matches TRBD1 (5 bases). Trimming pared 4 bases from V and 5 bases from J, leaving 15 bases between. The CDR3 totals 14 residues. Looked up from germline, CDR1 is SGHRS and CDR2 is YFSETQ.

The V and J genes are TRBV6-6 and TRBJ2-3; D uncertain. The germline gives CDR1 MNHNY, CDR2 SVGAGI (reference sequence). This CDR3 is 17 amino acids long. V was pared by 5 bases and J by 1 base, with 19 bases between. The CDR3 bases are TGTGCCAGCAGTCGACCCGGACGGAGAAGCGGCACAGATACGCAGTATTTT. Protein product: CASSRPGRRSGTDTQYF.

The CDR3 loop reads CASSYSTSASEQFF. DNA of the CDR3: TGTGCCAGCAGTTACTCGACTAGCGCAAGTGAGCAGTTCTTC. This sequence joins TRBV6-2 or TRBV6-3 and TRBJ2-1, with TRBD2 matching over 8 bases. The germline V gene encodes CDR1 MNHEY and CDR2 SVGEGT. This CDR3 has 14 residues. Losses at the gene ends were 0 bases for V and 9 bases for J; bases not matched to a gene: 4.

The chain links TRBV4-2 to TRBJ2-7; TRBD1 matches at 7 bases. This CDR3 spans 14 amino acids. From germline, CDR1 is LGHNA and CDR2 YNFKEQ. Trimming at V came to 2 bases and at J to 2 bases, leaving 3 bases not matched to a gene. CDR3 in amino acids: CASSQTRGPYEQYF. The CDR3 DNA reads TGTGCCAGCAGCCAAACTAGGGGGCCCTACGAGCAGTACTTC.

This clonotype was detected only a few times. The chain carries TRBV5-1 and TRBJ1-2; possible D gene TRBD1, 5 bases. V lost 4 bases to trimming and J lost 7 bases, with 17 bases between them. Germline CDR1 and CDR2: SGHRS and YFSETQ. The CDR3 length is 14 residues. CDR3 protein: CASSPDGGIGGYTF. CDR3 nucleotides: TGCGCCAGCAGCCCGGATGGGGGTATCGGTGGCTACACCTTC.

V and J are TRBV18 and TRBJ2-3, with TRBD2 as a possible D gene (6 bases). V lost 0 bases, J lost 3 bases, and 16 bases lay in between. The germline V gene has CDR1 KGHSH and CDR2 LQKENI. This CDR3 is 17 amino acids long. The CDR3: CASSPPRLGRRTDTQYF. The CDR3 DNA is TGTGCCAGCTCACCACCCCGACTAGGAAGAAGAACAGATACGCAGTATTTT. Full variable domain (missing parts from reference TRBV18 and TRBJ2-3): NAGVMQNPRHLVRRRGQEARLRCSPMKGHSHVYWYRQLPEEGLKFMVYLQKENIIDESGMPKERFSAEFPKEGPSILRIQQVVRGDSAAYFCASSPPRLGRRTDTQYFGPGTRLTVL.

This clonotype was detected once. In this CDR3 the conserved last residue, phenylalanine or tryptophan, is missing, so a read error is likely. V and J are TRBV2 and TRBJ2-7; no clear D gene. V lost 3 bases and J 3 bases, leaving 9 bases between the germline ends. The CDR3 runs to 13 residues. Per germline, CDR1 SNHLY and CDR2 FYNNEI. In DNA, the CDR3 is TGTGCCAGCAGTGAGAGGCCTAACTACGAGCAGTACTTA. Translating it yields CASSERPNYEQYL.

This clonotype appeared many times. The rearrangement uses TRBV6-1 and TRBJ1-2, with 7 bases lining up with TRBD1. Germline trimming cut 5 bases from V and 2 bases from J; bases unmatched to any gene: 5. Germline CDR1 and CDR2: MNHNS and SASEGT. CDR3 length: 14 residues. Here the CDR3 DNA reads TGTGCCAGCAGTCCCCAGACAGGGAACTATGGCTACACCTTC. It specifies CASSPQTGNYGYTF.

The chain recombines TRBV11-3 with TRBJ1-1, with TRBD1 matching over 8 bases. There are 14 residues in the CDR3. Germline assignment: CDR1 SGHNT and CDR2 YENEEA. The trim removed 5 bases at V and 6 bases at J, leaving 8 bases unmatched. The CDR3 here is CASSHRQGYAEAFF. The CDR3 DNA reads as TGTGCCAGCAGCCATAGACAGGGGTACGCTGAAGCTTTCTTT.

This clonotype has just a few counts. The genes are TRBV6-5 and TRBJ1-1, with no clear D. V shed 4 bases and J shed 4 bases, with 16 bases lying between them. This CDR3 region has 15 residues. The germline V gene has CDR1 MNHEY and CDR2 SVGAGI. CDR3 region: CASSSPGWISTEAFF. The CDR3 DNA follows: TGTGCCAGCAGTTCCCCTGGGTGGATAAGCACTGAAGCTTTCTTT.

This clonotype was counted between two and nine times. The V and J genes are TRBV3-1 and TRBJ2-7; D could derive from TRBD1 or TRBD2 (5 bases each). CDR1 is LGHDT, CDR2 YNNKEL, per germline (reference sequence). There are 14 residues in the CDR3. The V and J ends lost 4 bases and 0 bases respectively, with 10 bases between them. CDR3 bases: TGTGCCAGCAGCCGGGACGCAGCCTCCTACGAGCAGTACTTC. Translation gives CASSRDAASYEQYF.

This clonotype was observed a few times. This rearrangement joins TRBV12-3 or TRBV12-4 to TRBJ1-1; D remains ambiguous. The CDR3 contains 12 residues. V was clipped by 1 base and J by 11 bases, with 11 bases between them. In DNA, the CDR3 is TGTGCCAGCAGTTTAGTCTCGTCTGGGGCTTTCTTT. Translating it yields CASSLVSSGAFF.

This chain joins TRBV24-1 and TRBJ2-5; D is unresolved. Trimming stripped 4 bases from V and 1 base from J, with 3 bases between. CDR3 length: 12 amino acids. Germline-derived CDR1 and CDR2 are KGHDR and SFDVKD. The CDR3 DNA reads as TGTGCCACCAGTGACCTCCAAGAGACCCAGTACTTC. This sequence encodes CATSDLQETQYF.